Shown below are 21 T cell receptor beta chains from a single sample sequenced in a study of blood T cell repertoires in COVID-19. Profiling relied on immunoSEQ multiplex PCR, and the TCRdb table lists in-frame clones only, not all of them. The data contain roughly 250,000 clones, 75% to 90% of them singletons. The source material was peripheral blood. Receptors were obtained from a woman aged 35 to 49 with acute or convalescent COVID-19.

The V and J genes are TRBV5-1 and TRBJ1-1; tentatively, D is TRBD1 (6 bases). Germline lookup yields CDR1 SGHRS and CDR2 YFSETQ. This CDR3 has 13 amino acids. Deletions cut 0 bases from V and 11 bases from J, with 14 bases between. This CDR3 reads CASSLVLGARAFF. The CDR3 DNA reads as TGCGCCAGCAGCTTGGTGTTGGGGGCGAGGGCTTTCTTT.

The chain employs TRBV18 and TRBJ1-1; TRBD1 matches 8 bases. The CDR3 has 17 amino acids. The V segment lost 3 bases and the J segment 3 bases; nucleotides outside the gene matches: 12. CDR1 and CDR2 from the germline V gene are KGHSH and LQKENI. CDR3: CASSPPNRGAGDTEAFF. CDR3 sequence (DNA): TGTGCCAGCTCACCCCCAAACAGGGGGGCGGGGGACACTGAAGCTTTCTTT.

This chain joins TRBV19 and TRBJ1-6, with TRBD1 identical over 7 bases. The V and J ends lost 7 bases and 8 bases, in that order; junction bases with no gene match: 8. Germline CDR1 and CDR2: LNHDA and SQIVND (reference sequence). The CDR3 extends over 14 amino acids. CDR3 protein: CASTNRGGDSPLHF. For the CDR3, the DNA is TGTGCCAGTACCAACAGGGGTGGAGATTCACCCCTCCACTTT.

This clone has only one observation. The gene calls are TRBV5-5 and TRBJ2-7; D possibly corresponds to TRBD1 (7 bases). The CDR3 consists of 16 residues. Trimming cost V 4 bases and J 5 bases, with 22 bases left between them. Germline assignment: CDR1 SGHKS and CDR2 YYEKEE (reference sequence). DNA of the CDR3: TGTGCCAGCAGCCGTTCGACAGGGAGATGGGAGGACGAGCAGTACGTC. The encoded protein is CASSRSTGRWEDEQYV.

This chain joins TRBV5-1 and TRBJ2-3, with TRBD1 matching over 9 bases. Germline-derived CDR1 and CDR2 are SGHRS and YFSETQ. This CDR3 spans 17 amino acids. The ends lost 0 bases at V and 4 bases at J; junction bases unmatched: 9. CDR3 amino acids: CASSLEAGTGLADTQYF. CDR3 in DNA: TGCGCCAGCAGCTTGGAGGCCGGGACAGGGTTGGCAGATACGCAGTATTTT.

The chain uses TRBV27 and TRBJ1-4; 9 bases map to TRBD1. After removal of 5 bases from V and 8 bases from J, the junction contained 6 bases not matched to a gene. Germline assignment: CDR1 MNHEY and CDR2 SMNVEV (reference sequence). The CDR3 runs to 14 residues. This CDR3 reads CASSTGTGLEKLFF. The CDR3 bases are TGTGCCAGCAGTACCGGGACAGGGTTGGAAAAACTGTTTTTT. The full variable domain, with the rest looked up from reference TRBV27 and TRBJ1-4, is EAQVTQNPRYLITVTGKKLTVTCSQNMNHEYMSWYRQDPGLGLRQIYYSMNVEVTDKGDVPEGYKVSRKEKRNFPLILESPSPNQTSLYFCASSTGTGLEKLFFGSGTQLSVL.

J is TRBJ1-6 and V is TRBV19; D is perhaps TRBD1 (6 bases). Germline CDR1 reads LNHDA; CDR2 reads SQIVND (reference sequence). The CDR3 is 18 residues long. V lost 8 bases and J 0 bases, leaving 20 bases between the germline ends. The CDR3 nucleotides read TGTGCCAGTGTACCTACAGGGAACTTTAGCTCCTATAATTCACCCCTCCACTTT. It encodes CASVPTGNFSSYNSPLHF. Looking up the rest from reference TRBV19 and TRBJ1-6 gives the full variable domain: DGGITQSPKYLFRKEGQNVTLSCEQNLNHDAMYWYRQDPGQGLRLIYYSQIVNDFQKGDIAEGYSVSREKKESFPLTVTSAQKNPTAFYLCASVPTGNFSSYNSPLHFGNGTRLTVT.

The V gene is TRBV30, the J gene TRBJ1-6, with D perhaps TRBD1 (5 bases). This CDR3 region has 13 residues. The ends were cut back, 5 bases at V and 9 bases at J, with 14 bases in the middle. Looked up from germline, CDR1 is GTSNPN and CDR2 is SVGIG (reference sequence). Written as DNA, the CDR3 is TGTGCCTGGCAGACATTTCAGGGTTCACCCCTCCACTTT. Amino acids: CAWQTFQGSPLHF.

V gene TRBV11-1 combines with J gene TRBJ2-5; D gene unclear. Germline V gene lookup returns CDR1 SGHAT and CDR2 FQDESV (reference sequence). There are 12 residues in the CDR3. V shed 0 bases and J shed 5 bases, with 4 bases lying between them. The CDR3 loop reads CASSLAQETQYF. The CDR3 DNA reads as TGTGCCAGCAGCTTAGCTCAGGAGACCCAGTACTTC.

The rearrangement uses TRBV19 and TRBJ2-3, with 11 bases aligning to TRBD2. The CDR3 sequence is 19 residues long. Germline assignment: CDR1 LNHDA and CDR2 SQIVND (reference sequence). J gave up 0 bases and V 5 bases, and 13 bases lay outside the gene matches. The CDR3 reads CASSPDSLGLAASTDTQYF. The CDR3 DNA follows: TGTGCCAGTAGTCCGGACAGCCTGGGACTAGCGGCTAGCACAGATACGCAGTATTTT.

The V and J genes are TRBV10-2 and TRBJ1-2; 9 bases fit TRBD1. From germline, CDR1 is WSHSY and CDR2 SAAADI. The CDR3 runs 15 residues. V shed 4 bases, J shed 4 bases, and the junction held 7 bases outside the gene matches. The CDR3 nucleotides read TGCGCCAGCAGTGGTGAGGGGACAGGGATCTATGGCTACACCTTC. Its translation is CASSGEGTGIYGYTF.

For the CDR3, the DNA is TGCGCCAGCAGCCCAACCGACAGGTCCCCTACGACGCAGTATTTT. Protein: CASSPTDRSPTTQYF. The chain recombines TRBV5-1 with TRBJ2-3; D perhaps matches TRBD1 (6 bases). The CDR3 is 15 amino acids. The germline gives CDR1 SGHRS, CDR2 YFSETQ. Trimming shortened V by 4 bases and J by 9 bases, and 21 bases separated the two germline ends. Supplemented by reference TRBV5-1 and TRBJ2-3, the full variable domain reads KAGVTQTPRYLIKTRGQQVTLSCSPISGHRSVSWYQQTPGQGLQFLFEYFSETQRNKGNFPGRFSGRQFSNSRSEMNVSTLELGDSALYLCASSPTDRSPTTQYFGPGTRLTVL.

The chain combines TRBV7-9 with TRBJ2-1; 9 bases agree with TRBD1. The junction had 7 bases not matched to a gene; V was cut back by 9 bases and J by 7 bases. Germline CDR1 SEHNR, CDR2 FQNEAQ (reference sequence). The CDR3 has 13 residues. The CDR3 reads CASYRGRGNEQFF. In DNA form, the CDR3 reads TGTGCCAGTTACAGGGGGCGGGGTAATGAGCAGTTCTTC.

This clone appeared once. V gene TRBV30 combines with J gene TRBJ1-6; D unresolved. The CDR3 is made up of 13 amino acids. The V gene's germline CDR1 is GTSNPN and CDR2 SVGIG (reference sequence). V was trimmed by 1 base and J by 7 bases, leaving 8 bases between them. The CDR3 here is CAWSAGINSPLHF. The CDR3 DNA is TGTGCCTGGAGTGCCGGGATCAATTCACCCCTCCACTTT.

The V call is TRBV7-2, the J call TRBJ1-2; D may be TRBD1 (5 bases). This CDR3 spans 15 amino acids. Germline assignment: CDR1 SGHTA and CDR2 FQGNSA. The ends were cut back, 5 bases at V and 4 bases at J, with 17 bases in the middle. CDR3 protein: CASSNYGMGGYGYTF. CDR3 in DNA: TGTGCCAGCAGCAATTATGGGATGGGGGGCTATGGCTACACCTTC.

The chain is built from TRBV19 and TRBJ1-1; TRBD1 matches 7 bases. Germline trimming cut 4 bases from V and 6 bases from J; bases unmatched to any gene: 8. The germline gives CDR1 LNHDA, CDR2 SQIVND (reference sequence). The CDR3 contains 14 residues. CDR3 in DNA: TGTGCCAGTAGTACCCGACAGGGTTACTCTGAAGCTTTCTTT. This encodes CASSTRQGYSEAFF.

The chain recombines TRBV18 with TRBJ2-1, with D unclear. Trimming pared 0 bases from V and 5 bases from J, leaving 8 bases between. The V gene's germline CDR1 is KGHSH and CDR2 LQKENI. The CDR3 loop spans 14 amino acids. CDR3: CASSPPNLNNEQFF. DNA of the CDR3: TGTGCCAGCTCACCACCGAACTTGAACAATGAGCAGTTCTTC. The whole variable domain, remainder taken from reference TRBV18 and TRBJ2-1, is NAGVMQNPRHLVRRRGQEARLRCSPMKGHSHVYWYRQLPEEGLKFMVYLQKENIIDESGMPKERFSAEFPKEGPSILRIQQVVRGDSAAYFCASSPPNLNNEQFFGPGTRLTVL.

The V gene is TRBV6-5, the J gene TRBJ2-3; D is unclear. V lost 8 bases and J 4 bases, leaving 16 bases between the germline ends. Looked up from germline, CDR1 is MNHEY and CDR2 is SVGAGI. The CDR3 is 14 residues long. Here the CDR3 reads CASGPRRVPDTQYF. The CDR3 region has the DNA TGTGCCAGCGGCCCCCGACGGGTACCAGATACGCAGTATTTT.

This rearrangement joins TRBV28 to TRBJ1-4; D ambiguous. Trimming shortened V by 3 bases and J by 0 bases, and 5 bases separated the two germline ends. Germline CDR1 and CDR2: MDHEN and SYDVKM. This CDR3 comprises 14 residues. CDR3: CASSFGATNEKLFF. CDR3 in DNA: TGTGCCAGCAGTTTCGGTGCAACTAATGAAAAACTGTTTTTT. Complete variable domain (other parts from reference TRBV28 and TRBJ1-4): DVKVTQSSRYLVKRTGEKVFLECVQDMDHENMFWYRQDPGLGLRLIYFSYDVKMKEKGDIPEGYSVSREKKERFSLILESASTNQTSMYLCASSFGATNEKLFFGSGTQLSVL.

This sequence joins TRBV19 and TRBJ2-2; D is uncertain. Trimming removed 1 base at V and 6 bases at J, with 15 bases between. CDR3 size: 16 residues. Germline lookup yields CDR1 LNHDA and CDR2 SQIVND (reference sequence). The CDR3 sequence is CASSIAGRGWAGELFF. The CDR3, as DNA: TGTGCCAGTAGTATAGCCGGTCGAGGATGGGCCGGGGAGCTGTTTTTT.

Written as DNA, the CDR3 is TGTGCCAGCATCGAGCATAGCAATCAGCCCCAGCATTTT. Protein sequence: CASIEHSNQPQHF. The V call is TRBV6-5, the J call TRBJ1-5; D is unclear. CDR1 is MNHEY and CDR2 is SVGAGI in the germline V gene. Trimming cost V 7 bases and J 0 bases, with 7 bases left between them. The CDR3 totals 13 residues.